This T cell receptor beta chain was identified in a study of T cell responses to AZD1222 COVID-19 vaccine. The table came from immunoSEQ multiplex PCR; TCRdb's copy has only in-frame clones and leaves some out. The sample contains approximately 200,000 clones, 91% of which appear only once. J lost 5 bases, V lost 5 bases, and 3 bases had no gene match. Germline V CDR1 and CDR2: MDHEN, SYDVKM. The CDR3 has 15 residues. Study-wide points: Regions left unmutated in variants are reportedly the target of nearly half of spike-specific TCRs. Recipients of AZD1222 seropositive at baseline numbered only six or seven.

To note about this clone: Its antigen is unidentified.

J is TRBJ2-2 and V is TRBV28, with 12 bases aligning to TRBD2. Sequences were derived from peripheral blood, sampled 28 days after the second AZD1222 dose. The receptor was derived from an adult who received the AZD1222 COVID-19 vaccine. The CDR3 spells CASSRLAGVTGELFF. Here the CDR3 DNA reads TGTGCCAGCAGTCGACTAGCGGGAGTAACCGGGGAGCTGTTTTTT.